This entry describes one TCR beta chain. Its antigen target is currently unknown. One base away there is no much larger clone; base qualities are not given. The data stem from a study of shared clonotypes between healthy human individuals (TCRdb year 2020). Regarding the complete study: A couple of women and a few men aged 18 to 49 years were included in the cohort. Each donor's leukapheresis produced roughly between about 0.8 and 8.9 billion PBMCs. Different laboratories and diverse techniques were used to prepare libraries and sequence TCR repertoires, to increase sequencing depth and limit assay-specific biases. The study deeply sequenced blood TCR repertoires of five healthy adults to estimate repertoire size and the extent of clonotype sharing between individuals.

Donors were healthy HIV-negative adults with no recently reported acute infections or vaccinations. Every donor was a Caucasian adult residing in Nashville, Tennessee, USA. For unsorted samples, 70 million to 95 million PBMCs were counted, and genomic DNA was extracted using the QIAamp DNA Blood Mini kit. Blood was collected by leukapheresis, and PBMCs were isolated by Ficoll-Histopaque density gradient centrifugation and then cryopreserved in liquid nitrogen vapor phase. TCR CDR3 regions were amplified from genomic DNA by multiplex PCR using the deep immunoSEQ assay. Extracted genomic DNA from each cell subset was distributed evenly across all wells of several immunoSEQ 96-well plates, and each plate was treated as a replicate. For unsorted PBMC, 300 to 350 ng genomic DNA, equal to tens of thousands of T cell genomes, was loaded into each replicate PCR. Genomic DNA from unsorted PBMC was sequenced over ten immunoSEQ deep assay plates. Purified libraries were measured with a Qubit 3.0 fluorometer, size-checked on a Bioanalyzer 2100, and measured again with the KAPA Library Quantification kit. Every immunoSEQ 96-well plate was sequenced on a separate single-read 150-cycle Illumina NextSeq 550 flow cell. The source study handled its data this way. Because the immunoSEQ output held only junctional sequences and lacked quality scores, the filtering could not match the filtering applied to full-length reads. Sequences were annotated with PyIR, a Python wrapper for IgBLAST v1.9, using IMGT germline references to assign V/J genes and CDR3. Reads were removed for weak V/J assignments (E-value above 1e-6), missing CDR3, stop codons, out-of-frame junctions, or ambiguous translated residues. A V3J clonotype was defined by an identical inferred V gene, J gene, and CDR3 amino acid sequence. To compute the percentage overlap between repertoires, the number of shared unique clonotypes was divided by the size of the smaller repertoire. RTK rarefaction, the Chao1 estimator, and Recon v2.1 estimates of unobserved clonotypes were used to assess repertoire richness. Entries here come from immuneACCESS through TCRdb and include only in-frame sequences with V and J called. Some clones fail to appear in such tables; in the studies checked, an unresolved V gene covers under half of the shortfall, and the cause of the remainder is unknown. D and trimming were read from the DNA, whereas the V and J calls and clone size are those reported in that table. The sample table contains about 450,000 clones; only one count was recorded for roughly 77% of them. The ten largest clones represent around 13% of the sample.

Results and caveats for the whole study, not just this receptor: Based on pairwise subsampling, the degree of clonotype sharing among donors was expected to be affected by sequencing depth. Sampling was restricted to blood, and TCR repertoires in tissues likely differ from the TCR repertoires found in blood. Because the study included a small number of donors, the genetic and exposure-history diversity represented was limited.

This sequence was found in a woman in her thirties or forties in good health. Some clones in this sample may be carry-over from other donors' samples. Sequenced input: PBMCs.

The CDR3 loop reads CASATSDSYNEQFF. The DNA reads TGTGCCAGCGCGACTAGCGACTCCTACAATGAGCAGTTCTTC. The rearranged chain carries TRBV6-6 and TRBJ2-1; 8 junctional bases match TRBD2. Counted from cysteine to phenylalanine, this CDR3 has 14 amino acids. Only CDR3 DNA is held: 42 bases, read in frame from base 1. Looking up the germline V gene (reference sequence) yields CDR1 MNHNY and CDR2 SVGAGI. V loses 8 bases at its end and J loses 0 bases; junction bases beyond the gene matches: 3.